This TCR beta chain was observed in a study of T cell repertoires in cytomegalovirus infection. V lost 5 bases to trimming and J lost 9 bases; unmatched junction nucleotides: 6. The CDR3 length is 12 residues. MiXCR, applied by TCRdb to the reads, yields one record per CDR3 protein. The sample lists hundreds of thousands of distinct CDR3 sequences, 18% seen once, with 8.7% in the top ten. The TCR comes from a human donor in good health (CMV status not recorded). Some clones in this sample may be carry-over from other donors' samples. The sequencing sample was made of PBMCs. J is TRBJ2-5 and V is TRBV12-3 or TRBV12-4; TRBD1 matches 7 bases. The CDR3, as DNA: TGTGCCAGCAGTGCTACAGGGGAAGCCCAGTACTTC. It codes for CASSATGEAQYF.